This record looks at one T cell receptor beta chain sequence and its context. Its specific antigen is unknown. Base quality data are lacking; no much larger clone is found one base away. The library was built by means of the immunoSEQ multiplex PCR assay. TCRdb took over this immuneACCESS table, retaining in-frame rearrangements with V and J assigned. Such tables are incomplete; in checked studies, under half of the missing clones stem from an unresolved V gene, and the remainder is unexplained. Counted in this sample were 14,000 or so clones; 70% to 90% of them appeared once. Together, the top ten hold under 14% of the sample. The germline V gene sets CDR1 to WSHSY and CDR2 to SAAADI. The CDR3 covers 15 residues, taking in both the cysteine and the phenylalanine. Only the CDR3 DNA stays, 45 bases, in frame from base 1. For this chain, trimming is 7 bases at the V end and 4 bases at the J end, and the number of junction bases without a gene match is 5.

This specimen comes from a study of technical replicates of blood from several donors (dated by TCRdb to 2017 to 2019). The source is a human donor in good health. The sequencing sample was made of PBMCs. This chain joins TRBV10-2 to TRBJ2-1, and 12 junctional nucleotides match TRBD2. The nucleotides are TGCGCCAGCACGACTAGCGGGAGTAAATACAATGAGCAGTTCTTC. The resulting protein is CASTTSGSKYNEQFF.